This is a list of T cell receptor beta chains from one sample in a study of T cell repertoires in cytomegalovirus infection. MiXCR was run by TCRdb on the reads, yielding one entry per CDR3 protein. Of approximately 120,000 distinct CDR3 sequences in the sample, 25% to 35% were seen once. Their antigen targets remain unknown. This sample comprised CD8+ T cells from cultured PBMCs, obtained from culture after CMV antigen stimulation. The receptors come from a human donor in good health (CMV status not recorded). Some clones in this sample may be carry-over from other donors' samples. The CDR3 runs from the conserved cysteine through the conserved F or W. D genes are given only for firm matches. A clone size is listed for some rows: how often the clone was seen (once, few, many), or a class if it is expanded.

j_gene: TRBJ2-7; v_gene: TRBV7-9; abundance: few; d_gene: -; CDR3nt: TGTGCCAGCAGCTTAGTGTCTCGGGGGGCCCTTTCCTACGAGCAGTACTTC; CDR3aa: CASSLVSRGALSYEQYF
j_gene: TRBJ1-1; v_gene: TRBV4-1; abundance: -; d_gene: -; CDR3nt: TGCGCCAGCAGCCAAGATTCAGGAGACACTGAAGCTTTCTTT; CDR3aa: CASSQDSGDTEAFF
j_gene: TRBJ2-7; v_gene: TRBV19; abundance: -; d_gene: TRBD1; CDR3nt: TGTGCCAGTAGTATCGGACAGGGGGGGACCTACGAGCAGTACTTC; CDR3aa: CASSIGQGGTYEQYF
j_gene: TRBJ1-1; v_gene: TRBV20-1; abundance: -; d_gene: TRBD1; CDR3nt: TGCAGTGCTAGACTCCGGACAGGGGCGACTGAAGCTTTCTTT; CDR3aa: CSARLRTGATEAFF
j_gene: TRBJ2-2; v_gene: TRBV7-2; abundance: many; d_gene: -; CDR3nt: TGTGCCAGCAGCCTCGACCCCACCGGGGAGCTGTTTTTT; CDR3aa: CASSLDPTGELFF
j_gene: TRBJ1-1; v_gene: TRBV7-6; abundance: -; d_gene: TRBD1; CDR3nt: TGTGCCAGCAGCTTAAACAGGGGGCCGAGCACTGAAGCTTTCTTT; CDR3aa: CASSLNRGPSTEAFF
j_gene: TRBJ2-7; v_gene: TRBV6-1; abundance: -; d_gene: TRBD2; CDR3nt: TGTGCCAGCAGTGAACTAGCGGGGGGACCTTATAGCTCCTACGAGCAGTACTTC; CDR3aa: CASSELAGGPYSSYEQYF
j_gene: TRBJ1-6; v_gene: TRBV7-6; abundance: -; d_gene: -; CDR3nt: TGTGCCAGCAGCACCCTCGGCGGGACTTCACCCCTCCACTTT; CDR3aa: CASSTLGGTSPLHF
j_gene: TRBJ1-5; v_gene: TRBV10-3; abundance: -; d_gene: -; CDR3nt: TGTGCCATCAGTGAAGGGTATAGCAATCAGCCCCAGCATTTT; CDR3aa: CAISEGYSNQPQHF
j_gene: TRBJ2-2; v_gene: TRBV7-8; abundance: few; d_gene: TRBD1; CDR3nt: TGTGCCAGCAGTAAGGGGGCTGACACCGGGGAGCTGTTTTTT; CDR3aa: CASSKGADTGELFF
j_gene: TRBJ2-7; v_gene: TRBV7-6; abundance: few; d_gene: -; CDR3nt: TGTGCCAGCAGCTCGGGGCGTCAGGTTTTCGAGCAGTACTTC; CDR3aa: CASSSGRQVFEQYF
j_gene: TRBJ1-1; v_gene: TRBV6-2/TRBV6-3; abundance: -; d_gene: -; CDR3nt: TGTGCCAGCAGTTACTCTCACCGGGACGGGAACACTGAAGCTTTCTTT; CDR3aa: CASSYSHRDGNTEAFF
j_gene: TRBJ1-2; v_gene: TRBV6-6; abundance: -; d_gene: -; CDR3nt: TGTGCCAGCAGTTACCGCGTCCCCCAGGGGCTCTACAGCTATGGCTACACCTTC; CDR3aa: CASSYRVPQGLYSYGYTF
j_gene: TRBJ2-3; v_gene: TRBV6-2/TRBV6-3; abundance: -; d_gene: TRBD2; CDR3nt: TGTGCCAGCAGTTACTCCGCGGGGGGGCTATGGGATACGCAGTATTTT; CDR3aa: CASSYSAGGLWDTQYF
j_gene: TRBJ2-2; v_gene: TRBV5-5; abundance: once; d_gene: TRBD1; CDR3nt: TGTGCCAGCAGCGCTCGACAGGGGTATTCGACCGGGGAGCTGTTTTTT; CDR3aa: CASSARQGYSTGELFF
j_gene: TRBJ1-1; v_gene: TRBV4-3; abundance: -; d_gene: -; CDR3nt: TGCGCCAGCAGCCAAGAATTGTCAAAAACTGAAGCTTTCTTT; CDR3aa: CASSQELSKTEAFF
j_gene: TRBJ2-7; v_gene: TRBV12-3/TRBV12-4; abundance: few; d_gene: TRBD1; CDR3nt: TGTGCCAGCAGCAGGACAGGGCTCTACGAGCAGTACTTC; CDR3aa: CASSRTGLYEQYF
j_gene: TRBJ2-1; v_gene: TRBV24-1; abundance: -; d_gene: -; CDR3nt: TGTGCCACCGCGCCGCTAGCCAGTGGTGAGCAGTTCTTC; CDR3aa: CATAPLASGEQFF
j_gene: TRBJ2-3; v_gene: TRBV7-2; abundance: -; d_gene: TRBD2; CDR3nt: TGTGCCAGCAGCTTAATGGGACTAGCGGGGGGGCGTCGCACAGATACGCAGTATTTT; CDR3aa: CASSLMGLAGGRRTDTQYF
j_gene: TRBJ2-3; v_gene: TRBV7-6; abundance: few; d_gene: TRBD2; CDR3nt: TGTGCCAGCAGCTTCAACGGGGGGGCCGCAGATACGCAGTATTTT; CDR3aa: CASSFNGGAADTQYF
j_gene: TRBJ2-1; v_gene: TRBV6-5; abundance: few; d_gene: -; CDR3nt: TGTGCCAGCAGTTACTCGACTTTGCAGGGCCTCAACAATGAGCAGTTCTTC; CDR3aa: CASSYSTLQGLNNEQFF
j_gene: TRBJ1-5; v_gene: TRBV6-1; abundance: -; d_gene: TRBD1; CDR3nt: TGTGCCAGCAGTCCCTTCGGAAGGGACAGGGTCAATCAGCCCCAGCATTTT; CDR3aa: CASSPFGRDRVNQPQHF
j_gene: TRBJ2-3; v_gene: TRBV11-2; abundance: many; d_gene: TRBD2; CDR3nt: TGTGCCAGCAGCTTAACGTTGCTAGCGGGGCGTAATACGCAGTATTTT; CDR3aa: CASSLTLLAGRNTQYF
j_gene: TRBJ2-6; v_gene: TRBV11-2; abundance: few; d_gene: -; CDR3nt: TGTGCCAGCAGCCCAAATAGGGACTCTGGGGCCAACGTCCTGACTTTC; CDR3aa: CASSPNRDSGANVLTF